The sequence of this T cell receptor (beta chain) was determined in a study of response to subunit inactivated influenza vaccine. Deletions cut 5 bases from V and 3 bases from J, with 18 bases between. The CDR3 is 16 amino acids. As regards this clonotype: Antigen unknown.

Each CDR3 protein is one row after TCRdb ran MiXCR on the RT-PCR reads. Altogether about 520,000 distinct CDR3 sequences are present, roughly 27% being singletons, with the ten largest covering under 2.5%. Study-level results: Authors suggested seasonal influenza vaccinations each recruit few new T cells.

This clonotype was obtained from a man aged 50-60 years who received an inactivated influenza vaccine. Sequenced material: CD4+ T cells sorted from PBMCs, taken roughly 5 days after vaccination. The chain uses TRBV12-3 or TRBV12-4 and TRBJ2-3; no clear D. CDR3 nucleotides: TGTGCCAGCAGTCCTAACGCCGCAGTAAAAACAGATACGCAGTATTTT. Translating gives CASSPNAAVKTDTQYF.